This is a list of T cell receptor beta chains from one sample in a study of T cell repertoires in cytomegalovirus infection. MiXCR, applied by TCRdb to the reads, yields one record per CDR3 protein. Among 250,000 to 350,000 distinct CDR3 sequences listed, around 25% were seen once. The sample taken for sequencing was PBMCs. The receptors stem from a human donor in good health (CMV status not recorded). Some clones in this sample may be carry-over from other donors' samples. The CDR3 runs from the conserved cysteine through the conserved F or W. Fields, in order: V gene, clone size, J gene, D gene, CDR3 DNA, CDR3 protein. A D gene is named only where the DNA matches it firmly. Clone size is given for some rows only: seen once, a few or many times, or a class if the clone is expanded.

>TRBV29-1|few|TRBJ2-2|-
TGCAGCGCCCAACAGAACACCGGGGAGCTGTTTTTT
CSAQQNTGELFF
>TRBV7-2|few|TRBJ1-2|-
TGTGCCAGCAGCTTAGGTCCGGGACACGACTTC
CASSLGPGHDF
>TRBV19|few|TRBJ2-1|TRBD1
TGTGCCAGTAGTCCCCAGACAGGGGTCGCCTCCTACAATGAGCAGTTCTTC
CASSPQTGVASYNEQFF
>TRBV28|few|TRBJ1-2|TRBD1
TGTGCCAGCAGTTCGTCACAGGGGACCGGCTACACCTTC
CASSSSQGTGYTF
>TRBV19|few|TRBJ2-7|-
TGTGCCAGTAGTATGACGCCGAGGTCCTACGAGCAGTACTTC
CASSMTPRSYEQYF
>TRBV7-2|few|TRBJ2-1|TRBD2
TGTGCCAGCAGCATGGGACTAGCGGGAGCATTGAATGAGCAGTTCTTC
CASSMGLAGALNEQFF
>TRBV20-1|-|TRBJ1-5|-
TGCAGTGCTTCCGAGCCGGGACCAAATCAGCCCCAGCATTTT
CSASEPGPNQPQHF
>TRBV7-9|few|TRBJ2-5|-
TGTGCCAGCAGCTTAGATTATGGACTGTACCAAGAGACCCAGTACTTC
CASSLDYGLYQETQYF
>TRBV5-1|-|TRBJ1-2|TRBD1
TGCGCCAGCAGCCTGCACCCTTTGCGATGGACAGGGGCGGATTATGGCTACACCTTC
CASSLHPLRWTGADYGYTF
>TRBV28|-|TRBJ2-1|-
TGTGCCCATAGGGGGACAACCGCCTACAATGAGCAGTTCTTC
CAHRGTTAYNEQFF
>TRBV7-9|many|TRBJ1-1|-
TGTGCCAGCAGCTTAAGTCAGGGATCTGGCACTGAAGCTTTCTTT
CASSLSQGSGTEAFF
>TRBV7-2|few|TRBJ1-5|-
TGTGCCAGCAGGCTCCAGGGGAGCAATCAGCCCCAGCATTTT
CASRLQGSNQPQHF
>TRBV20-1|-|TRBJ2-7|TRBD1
TGCAGTGCTAGAGATAATCAGGGGGCAGGCTACGAGCAGTACTTC
CSARDNQGAGYEQYF
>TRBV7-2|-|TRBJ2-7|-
TGTGCCAGCAGCTTATTAGCGGCTGGGAGTTCTTCCTACGAGCAGTACTTC
CASSLLAAGSSSYEQYF
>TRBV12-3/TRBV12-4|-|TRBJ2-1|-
TGTGCCAGCAGTTTAATCCATGAGCAGTTCTTC
CASSLIHEQFF
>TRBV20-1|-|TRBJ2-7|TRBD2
TGCAGTGCTAGAGATCCCAGGACTAGCGGGGCCTCCTACGAGCAGTACTTC
CSARDPRTSGASYEQYF
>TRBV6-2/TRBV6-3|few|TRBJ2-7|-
TGTGCCACCACCGGGGTAATCTACGAGCAGTACTTC
CATTGVIYEQYF
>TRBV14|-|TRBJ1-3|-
TGTGCCAGCTCCTCCCCCCGGGGCTATGGAAACACCATATATTTT
CASSSPRGYGNTIYF
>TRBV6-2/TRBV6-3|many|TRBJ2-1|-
TGTGCCAGCAGTTACAGAGGGACTTCCAATGAGCAGTTCTTC
CASSYRGTSNEQFF
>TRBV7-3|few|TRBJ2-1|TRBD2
TGTGCCAGCAGCGGTAGCGGGGGCCTGTCCTACAATGAGCAGTTCTTC
CASSGSGGLSYNEQFF
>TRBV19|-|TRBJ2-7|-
TGTGCCAGTAGTATAGATCCGGGCCTCTACGAGCAGTACTTC
CASSIDPGLYEQYF
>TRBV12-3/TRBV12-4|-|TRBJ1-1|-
TGTGCCAGCAGTCTCGGCGCCCGAGGCACTGAAGCTTTCTTT
CASSLGARGTEAFF
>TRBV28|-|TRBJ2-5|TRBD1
TGTGCCACCGCAAGTTTTATGGCAGGGGGTCACGAGACCCAGTACTTC
CATASFMAGGHETQYF
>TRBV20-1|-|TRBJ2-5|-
TGCAGTGCTAGAGATGTGGGTTTGGAGACCCAGTACTTC
CSARDVGLETQYF
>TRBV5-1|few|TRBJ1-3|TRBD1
TGCGCCAGCAGCTGGGACAGCTCTGGAAACACCATATATTTT
CASSWDSSGNTIYF
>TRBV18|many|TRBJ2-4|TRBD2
TGTGCCAGCTCACCAAGCGGGACCAACATTCAGTACTTC
CASSPSGTNIQYF
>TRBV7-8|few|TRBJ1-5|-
TGTGCCAGCAGCGACCCCCAAGGGCCCCAGCATTTT
CASSDPQGPQHF
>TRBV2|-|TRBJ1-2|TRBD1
TGTGCCAGCAGTGAAGGCAGAGGCAGGGGGAATGGCTACACCTTC
CASSEGRGRGNGYTF
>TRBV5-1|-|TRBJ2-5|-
TGCGCCAGCAGCTTGGCCGAGGGAAGCGAGACCCAGTACTTC
CASSLAEGSETQYF
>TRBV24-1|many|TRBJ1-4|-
TGTGCCACCAGTGACCGGACCGCCGGCAATGAAAAACTGTTTTTT
CATSDRTAGNEKLFF
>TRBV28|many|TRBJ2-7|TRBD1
TGTGCCAGCAGCTCGAACCGGGACAGGGGCTACTACGAGCAGTACTTC
CASSSNRDRGYYEQYF
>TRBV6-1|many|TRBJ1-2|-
TGTGCCAGCAGTCCGACTGTCCTCTATGGCTACACCTTC
CASSPTVLYGYTF
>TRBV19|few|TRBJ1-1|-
TGTGCCAGTAGTATAGGAGGGGGATACAACACTGAAGCTTTCTTT
CASSIGGGYNTEAFF
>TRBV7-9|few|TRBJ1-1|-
TGTGCCAGCAGCGCCCCCGGGACGGTAGAAGCTTTCTTT
CASSAPGTVEAFF
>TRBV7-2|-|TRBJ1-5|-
TGTGCCAGCAGCTTAGCGTCAGGGAATCAGCCCCAGCATTTT
CASSLASGNQPQHF
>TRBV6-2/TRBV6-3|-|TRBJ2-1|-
TGTGCCAGCAGTACCCGACGGGGTGAGCAGTTCTTC
CASSTRRGEQFF
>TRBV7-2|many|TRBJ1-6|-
TGTGCCAGCAGCTTAGGAGGGGCAGGGATTGCTTCACCCCTCCACTTT
CASSLGGAGIASPLHF
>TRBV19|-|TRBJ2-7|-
TGTGCCAGTAGTATAGACAACGGCGGCTACGAGCAGTACTTC
CASSIDNGGYEQYF
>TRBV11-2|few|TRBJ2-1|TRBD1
TGTGCCAGCAGTCGGGACAGGGGTGTGCATGAGCAGTTCTTC
CASSRDRGVHEQFF
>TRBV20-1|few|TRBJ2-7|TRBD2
TGCAGTGCTAGAGATTCGTCTAGCGGAAGGTCCTACGAGCAGTACTTC
CSARDSSSGRSYEQYF
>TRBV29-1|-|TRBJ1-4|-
TGCAGCGTTTCAGGGACCTCTAATGAAAAACTGTTTTTT
CSVSGTSNEKLFF
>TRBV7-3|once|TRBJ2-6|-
TGTGCCAGCAGCCTCACCCCCCAACTACTCTCTGGGGCCAACGTCCTGACTTTC
CASSLTPQLLSGANVLTF
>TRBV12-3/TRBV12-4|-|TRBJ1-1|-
TGTGCCAGCAGCCTAATGGGGGGAATGGCTGAAGCTTTCTTT
CASSLMGGMAEAFF
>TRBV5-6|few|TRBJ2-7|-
TGTGCCAGCAGCTCGGCCGGGGTCCAAGGCGACGAGCAGTACTTC
CASSSAGVQGDEQYF
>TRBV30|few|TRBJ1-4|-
TGTGCCTGGGACATCGGAGCAAAAAAACTGTTTTTT
CAWDIGAKKLFF
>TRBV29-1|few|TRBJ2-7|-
TGCAGCGTTGCTTTCGGGTACGAGCAGTACTTC
CSVAFGYEQYF
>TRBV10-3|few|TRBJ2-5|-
TGTGCCATCACCCGGGATCCCCAAGAGACCCAGTACTTC
CAITRDPQETQYF
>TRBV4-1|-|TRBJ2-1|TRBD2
TGCGCCAGCAGCCAGACCCCCCGGCGGGGGAAGTACAATGAGCAGTTCTTC
CASSQTPRRGKYNEQFF